One sample yielded the 21 T cell receptor beta chains listed below, sequenced in a study of cytomegalovirus exposure and HLA in healthy donors. PCR involved 60 Vbeta and 13 Jbeta primers. TCRdb's copy holds only in-frame clones and misses some; the assay was immunoSEQ multiplex PCR. Altogether about 100,000 clones are present, 81% being singletons, with the ten largest covering 4.2%. Sequenced input: PBMCs. These receptors all come from a woman in her sixties or seventies in good health and CMV-seropositive.

This clone was detected a few times. V and J are TRBV27 and TRBJ2-2, with a tentative D call TRBD2 (6 bases). The V gene's germline CDR1 is MNHEY and CDR2 SMNVEV (reference sequence). This CDR3 is 16 amino acids long. Trimming took off 2 bases at V and 1 base at J, with 11 bases between the two ends. The CDR3 loop reads CASSLGASVNTGELFF. As DNA, the CDR3 is TGTGCCAGCAGTTTAGGGGCTAGCGTGAACACCGGGGAGCTGTTTTTT.

Here the CDR3 DNA reads TGTGCCAGTGGGACGGGCGCGGTGGGAGGGTTCTACGAGCAGTACTTC. It specifies CASGTGAVGGFYEQYF. The gene calls are TRBV19 and TRBJ2-7, with 7 nucleotides matching TRBD2. V dropped 8 bases and J dropped 3; count of bases not matched to a gene: 16. CDR1 is LNHDA, CDR2 SQIVND, per germline (reference sequence). The CDR3 is 16 residues long.

This clone was recorded a few times. The rearrangement joins TRBV18 to TRBJ1-1; possible D gene TRBD1, 5 bases. CDR3 size: 13 residues. Germline V gene lookup returns CDR1 KGHSH and CDR2 LQKENI. V lost 1 base and J 3 bases, leaving 6 bases between the germline ends. The CDR3 DNA is TGTGCCAGCTCACCACGGGGGGACACTGAAGCTTTCTTT. Translated: CASSPRGDTEAFF.

The J gene is TRBJ2-3, the V gene TRBV6-5; D gene ambiguous. CDR3 size: 14 residues. V dropped 6 bases and J dropped 2 bases, with 12 bases sitting between them. Germline CDR1 is MNHEY and CDR2 is SVGAGI. DNA of the CDR3: TGTGCCAGCAGAACTGCTGCCCACACAGATACGCAGTATTTT. The encoded protein is CASRTAAHTDTQYF.

The V call is TRBV27, the J call TRBJ2-5; 8 nucleotides match TRBD2. Germline V gives CDR1 MNHEY, CDR2 SMNVEV (reference sequence). V lost 7 bases to trimming and J lost 9 bases; unmatched junction nucleotides: 13. The length of the CDR3 is 14 residues. The DNA for the CDR3 is TGTGCCAGCACCAGGACTAGCAGGGAGGGGGCCCAGTACTTC. It encodes CASTRTSREGAQYF.

The chain is built from TRBV20-1 and TRBJ2-5; maybe TRBD1 (5 bases). Germline CDR1 reads DFQATT; CDR2 reads SNEGSKA (reference sequence). This CDR3 region has 11 residues. V was pared by 3 bases and J by 5 bases, with 7 bases between. CDR3 sequence: CSASRDETQYF. The CDR3, as DNA: TGCAGTGCTAGCAGGGATGAGACCCAGTACTTC.

This sequence joins TRBV5-1 and TRBJ2-3, with D maybe TRBD2 (5 bases). The V gene's germline CDR1 is SGHRS and CDR2 YFSETQ. The CDR3 is 16 amino acids. With 0 bases removed from V and 0 bases from J, the gap between germline ends came to 11 bases. CDR3 DNA: TGCGCCAGCAGCTTGGGGGCTAGCTCTAGCACAGATACGCAGTATTTT. Amino acid sequence: CASSLGASSSTDTQYF.

This chain uses TRBV28 with TRBJ1-2, with D possibly TRBD1 on 6 matching bases. Germline assignment: CDR1 MDHEN and CDR2 SYDVKM. Trimming cost V 3 bases and J 10 bases, with 18 bases left between them. The CDR3 runs 14 residues. Here the CDR3 reads CASSLPLGQFDYTF. The CDR3 nucleotides read TGTGCCAGCAGTTTGCCCCTAGGACAGTTTGACTACACCTTC.

This clone was detected once. The chain couples TRBV7-2 to TRBJ2-1, with TRBD1 as a possible D gene (6 bases). The CDR3 is made up of 15 amino acids. In germline, CDR1 is SGHTA, CDR2 FQGNSA. Trimming took off 5 bases at V and 6 bases at J, with 17 bases between the two ends. The CDR3 here is CASSLQGRAVNEQFF. For the CDR3, the DNA is TGTGCCAGCAGCCTACAGGGAAGGGCAGTCAATGAGCAGTTCTTC.

Here the CDR3 reads CASSLGSSQETQYF. The CDR3 DNA is TGTGCCAGCAGCTTAGGTTCCAGCCAAGAGACCCAGTACTTC. The chain carries TRBV7-2 and TRBJ2-5; D is unclear. Germline V gives CDR1 SGHTA, CDR2 FQGNSA. The CDR3 covers 14 residues. Trimming removed 1 base from V and 1 base from J, with 7 bases in between.

The V gene is TRBV7-3, the J gene TRBJ2-6; 7 bases fit TRBD2. The germline gives CDR1 SGHTA, CDR2 FQGTGA. V lost 7 bases to trimming and J lost 2 bases; unmatched junction nucleotides: 8. This CDR3 is built from 16 residues. CDR3 loop: CASNMGGVTGANVLTF. DNA of the CDR3: TGTGCCAGCAACATGGGGGGGGTGACTGGGGCCAACGTCCTGACTTTC.

The chain recombines TRBV12-5 with TRBJ2-2; tentative D call: TRBD2 (6 bases). The V end lost 6 bases, the J end lost 0 bases, and 14 bases lay between the germline ends. Germline-derived CDR1 and CDR2 are LGHNT and FRNRAP. The CDR3 is made up of 16 amino acids. CDR3 in amino acids: CASGTPGTSNTGELFF. The CDR3 DNA sequence: TGTGCTAGTGGGACCCCCGGGACTTCGAACACCGGGGAGCTGTTTTTT.

The chain couples TRBV18 to TRBJ2-3, with 13 nucleotides matching TRBD2. The germline gives CDR1 KGHSH, CDR2 LQKENI. This CDR3 has 16 residues. The ends lost 3 bases at V and 4 bases at J; junction bases unmatched: 4. The CDR3 sequence is CASSPLLAGGADTQYF. The CDR3 bases are TGTGCCAGCTCACCCCTACTAGCGGGAGGGGCAGATACGCAGTATTTT. Based on the CDR3 plus reference TRBV18 and TRBJ2-3, the full variable domain is NAGVMQNPRHLVRRRGQEARLRCSPMKGHSHVYWYRQLPEEGLKFMVYLQKENIIDESGMPKERFSAEFPKEGPSILRIQQVVRGDSAAYFCASSPLLAGGADTQYFGPGTRLTVL.

The chain combines TRBV30 with TRBJ1-2, with TRBD1 matching over 10 bases. This CDR3 has 13 residues. CDR1 GTSNPN and CDR2 SVGIG come from the germline V gene (reference sequence). The V gene end was trimmed by 1 base and the J gene end by 5 bases; junction bases not matched to a gene: 1. This CDR3 is CAWSEGQGYGYTF. Here the CDR3 DNA reads TGTGCCTGGAGTGAGGGACAGGGGTATGGCTACACCTTC.

This chain connects TRBV6-6 to TRBJ1-5, with 7 bases matching TRBD1. CDR1 is MNHNY, CDR2 SVGAGI, per germline (reference sequence). The CDR3 runs to 15 residues. Germline trimming cut 8 bases from V and 3 bases from J; bases unmatched to any gene: 10. CDR3 loop: CASLTGSGYNQPQHF. The DNA for the CDR3 is TGTGCCAGCTTGACAGGGAGTGGGTACAATCAGCCCCAGCATTTT.

The rearrangement uses TRBV28 and TRBJ2-7, with D perhaps matching TRBD2 (6 bases). The V end was cut by 6 bases, the J end by 2 bases, with 20 bases between. Per the germline V gene, CDR1 is MDHEN and CDR2 is SYDVKM. CDR3 size: 16 residues. The CDR3 sequence: CASSPAGTPIAYEQYF. The CDR3 DNA reads TGTGCCAGCAGCCCCGCCGGGACTCCCATCGCCTACGAGCAGTACTTC.

This clone appeared a few times. This chain links TRBV11-2 with TRBJ1-4; no clear D gene. The germline V gene encodes CDR1 SGHAT and CDR2 FQNNGV. CDR3 length: 16 amino acids. The germline V and J ends were trimmed by 1 base and 4 bases, with 13 bases remaining between them. CDR3 sequence reads: CASSLGTGIGNEKLFF. Written as DNA, the CDR3 is TGTGCCAGCAGCTTAGGAACGGGGATAGGTAATGAAAAACTGTTTTTT.

This chain uses TRBV11-2 with TRBJ2-7, with 9 bases lining up with TRBD2. Germline V lookup: CDR1 SGHAT, CDR2 FQNNGV. V trimming: 1 base; J trimming: 3 bases; junction bases outside the gene matches: 1. CDR3 length: 14 residues. The CDR3 reads CASSLGGGGYEQYF. CDR3 bases: TGTGCCAGCAGCTTAGGCGGGGGGGGCTACGAGCAGTACTTC.

The rearrangement uses TRBV28 and TRBJ2-7; 7 bases map to TRBD1. Trimming took 3 bases from V and 3 from J; bases not matched to a gene: 8. The CDR3 is 15 residues long. The V gene's germline CDR1 is MDHEN and CDR2 SYDVKM. The CDR3 protein is CASSFPTRQGYEQYF. The CDR3 DNA is TGTGCCAGCAGTTTCCCTACCCGACAGGGCTACGAGCAGTACTTC.

This clone was detected only once. The chain recombines TRBV30 with TRBJ1-2, with 7 bases fitting TRBD1. After removal of 4 bases from V and 8 bases from J, the junction contained 7 bases not matched to a gene. The CDR3 is made up of 12 amino acids. The V gene's germline CDR1 is GTSNPN and CDR2 SVGIG (reference sequence). CDR3 coding DNA: TGTGCCTGGATGACAGGGTACGGAGGCTACACCTTC. Its translation: CAWMTGYGGYTF.

V gene TRBV6-5 combines with J gene TRBJ2-5; D is undetermined. V was cut by 0 bases and J by 5 bases, with 4 bases left in between. Germline CDR1 reads MNHEY; CDR2 reads SVGAGI. The CDR3 runs 12 residues. In nucleotides, the CDR3 is TGTGCCAGCAGTTACTCCGGGGAGACCCAGTACTTC. This codes for CASSYSGETQYF.